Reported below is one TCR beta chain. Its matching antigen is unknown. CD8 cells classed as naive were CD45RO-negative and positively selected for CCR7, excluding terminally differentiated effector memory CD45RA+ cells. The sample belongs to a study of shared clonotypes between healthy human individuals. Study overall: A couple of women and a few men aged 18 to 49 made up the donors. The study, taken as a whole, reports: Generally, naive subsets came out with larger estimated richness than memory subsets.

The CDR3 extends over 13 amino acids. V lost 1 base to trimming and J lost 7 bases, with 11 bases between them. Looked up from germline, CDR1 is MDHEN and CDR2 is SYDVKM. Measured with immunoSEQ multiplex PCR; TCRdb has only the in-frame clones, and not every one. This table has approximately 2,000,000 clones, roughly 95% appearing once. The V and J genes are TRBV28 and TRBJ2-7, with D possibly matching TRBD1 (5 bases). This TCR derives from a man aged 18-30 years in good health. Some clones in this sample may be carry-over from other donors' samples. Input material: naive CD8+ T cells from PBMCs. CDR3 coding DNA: TGTGCCAGCAGTTTATCCAGGGCAACGGAGCAGTACTTC. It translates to CASSLSRATEQYF.